Each of the 19 T cell receptor beta chains below was sequenced from the same sample in a study of T-cell reconstitution after alpha-beta-depleted transplantation in children. Researchers prepared the TCRbeta library using unique molecular identifiers, the study reports. A single record per CDR3 protein comes from TCRdb applying MiXCR to the PCR reads. The data contain more than 450,000 distinct CDR3 sequences, 15% to 20% of them seen just once; the ten biggest clones take up 3.3%. Sequenced material: PBMCs from the stem cell graft donor, taken from the stem cell graft. These receptors came from a human donor who donated a stem cell graft to a child with acute lymphoblastic leukemia.

A note on this clonotype: Because the CDR3's place on the DNA is in doubt, the DNA is left out and the CDR3 is given as listed by TCRdb. The chain links TRBV5-5 to TRBJ2-1; the D segment call TRBD2 is taken from the table without a DNA check. CDR1 and CDR2 from the germline V gene are SGHKS and YYEKEE (reference sequence). The CDR3 is 16 amino acids long, termini counted. This chain's CDR3 is CASSVGTGTSGRARFF.

The table lists this clonotype with many counts. The rearrangement links TRBV25-1 to TRBJ2-2; D is uncertain. The V end lost 0 bases, the J end lost 6 bases, and 5 bases lay between the germline ends. Germline V CDR1 and CDR2: MGHDK, SYGVNS. The CDR3 spans 13 residues. The CDR3 region is CASSEYDAGELFF. The DNA for the CDR3 is TGTGCCAGCAGTGAATACGACGCCGGGGAGCTGTTTTTT.

The chain uses TRBV29-1 and TRBJ2-3; D ambiguous. CDR1 is SQVTM, CDR2 ANQGSEA, per germline. The V gene lost 4 bases and the J gene lost 6 bases, with 11 bases spanning the gap. The CDR3 is 12 residues long. The CDR3, as DNA: TGCAGCGTTGTTTCGTCCCACGATACGCAGTATTTT. Protein sequence: CSVVSSHDTQYF.

V gene TRBV9 combines with J gene TRBJ2-1; 10 nucleotides line up with TRBD2. CDR3 size: 15 residues. Germline-derived CDR1 and CDR2 are SGDLS and YYNGEE. V lost 0 bases and J lost 7; bases outside the gene matches: 4. CDR3: CASSVGASGGNEQFF. The CDR3, as DNA: TGTGCCAGCAGCGTAGGGGCTAGCGGGGGTAATGAGCAGTTCTTC.

As regards this clonotype: This clone may be a read error of a much larger clone one base away. The chain joins TRBV3-1 to TRBJ2-1; TRBD2 aligns across 15 bases. This CDR3 has 19 amino acids. The germline gives CDR1 LGHDT, CDR2 YNNKEL (reference sequence). The V gene end was trimmed by 7 bases and the J gene end by 6 bases; junction bases not matched to a gene: 16. The CDR3 sequence: CASTYATSGLAGGFNEQFF. In DNA form, the CDR3 reads TGTGCCAGCACCTACGCGACCTCGGGACTAGCGGGAGGTTTCAATGAGCAGTTCTTC.

This clonotype has a handful of counts. The chain carries TRBV29-1 and TRBJ1-3; D uncertain. V was cut by 6 bases and J by 0 bases, with 12 bases left in between. The V gene's germline CDR1 is SQVTM and CDR2 ANQGSEA. The CDR3 has 14 amino acids. CDR3 in amino acids: CSVASGFSGNTIYF. CDR3 sequence (DNA): TGCAGCGTCGCCTCGGGGTTCTCTGGAAACACCATATATTTT.

This clonotype was observed many times. The chain is built from TRBV4-1 and TRBJ1-1, with D tentatively TRBD1 (6 bases). CDR1 and CDR2 from the germline V gene are MGHRA and YSYEKL. Trimming removed 2 bases from V and 3 bases from J, with 13 bases in between. The CDR3 is 15 residues long. CDR3: CASSQYREEDTEAFF. The CDR3 DNA is TGCGCCAGCAGCCAATACAGGGAGGAGGACACTGAAGCTTTCTTT.

The V gene is TRBV15, the J gene TRBJ2-1; a weak D match, TRBD2 (6 bases). The CDR3 consists of 14 residues. Germline-derived CDR1 and CDR2 are LNHNV and YYDKDF (reference sequence). V lost 2 bases, J lost 4 bases, and 9 bases lay in between. The chain's CDR3 is CATSRRGLYNEQFF. CDR3 nucleotides: TGTGCCACCAGCAGAAGGGGACTTTACAATGAGCAGTTCTTC.

In its sample, this clonotype was seen a few times. V is TRBV20-1 and J is TRBJ2-2; TRBD2 agrees at 7 bases. The CDR3 is 13 residues long. The V gene's germline CDR1 is DFQATT and CDR2 SNEGSKA (reference sequence). V dropped 2 bases and J dropped 4; count of bases not matched to a gene: 1. CDR3 nucleotides: TGCAGTGCTAGACTAGCGGTCACCGGGGAGCTGTTTTTT. Its translation is CSARLAVTGELFF.

The gene calls are TRBV5-1 and TRBJ2-2; a possible D gene is TRBD1 (6 bases). V lost 0 bases and J lost 1, with 10 bases in between. The CDR3 consists of 16 residues. Germline CDR1 reads SGHRS; CDR2 reads YFSETQ. CDR3 residues: CASSLETGLNTGELFF. For the CDR3, the DNA is TGCGCCAGCAGCTTGGAGACAGGTCTGAACACCGGGGAGCTGTTTTTT.

J is TRBJ2-7 and V is TRBV5-5, with TRBD1 matching over 7 bases. This CDR3 comprises 15 residues. V lost 4 bases to trimming and J lost 2 bases; unmatched junction nucleotides: 9. Germline-derived CDR1 and CDR2 are SGHKS and YYEKEE (reference sequence). CDR3 DNA: TGTGCCAGCAGCGGCGCCACGGACAGGACCTACGAGCAGTACTTC. This codes for CASSGATDRTYEQYF. Variable domain in full (rest from reference TRBV5-5 and TRBJ2-7): DAGVTQSPTHLIKTRGQQVTLRCSPISGHKSVSWYQQVLGQGPQFIFQYYEKEERGRGNFPDRFSARQFPNYSSELNVNALLLGDSALYLCASSGATDRTYEQYFGPGTRLTVT.

The chain employs TRBV3-1 and TRBJ2-1, with a possible D match to TRBD2 (6 bases). Looked up from germline, CDR1 is LGHDT and CDR2 is YNNKEL (reference sequence). Trimming removed 5 bases from V and 7 bases from J, with 18 bases in between. The CDR3 is 15 residues long. CDR3 sequence (DNA): TGTGCCAGCAGCTTAGCCCGGGACTGGGGGAATGAGCAGTTCTTC. As protein: CASSLARDWGNEQFF.

This clonotype has a handful of counts. The V call is TRBV20-1, the J call TRBJ2-1; 10 bases line up with TRBD2. Trimming took 0 bases from V and 4 from J; bases not matched to a gene: 6. There are 16 residues in the CDR3. The V gene's germline CDR1 is DFQATT and CDR2 SNEGSKA (reference sequence). The CDR3 nucleotides read TGCAGTGCTAGAGATTGGGCTAGCGGGAGTTACAATGAGCAGTTCTTC. Protein sequence: CSARDWASGSYNEQFF.

This sequence joins TRBV20-1 and TRBJ2-7; D gene ambiguous. V gave up 5 bases and J gave up 2 bases, with 13 bases separating them. This CDR3 spans 13 amino acids. Per the germline V gene, CDR1 is DFQATT and CDR2 is SNEGSKA (reference sequence). The CDR3 nucleotides read TGCAGTGCTCCCCGACTCGATACCTACGAGCAGTACTTC. It encodes CSAPRLDTYEQYF.

This clonotype was seen a handful of times. V is TRBV7-9 and J is TRBJ2-5; TRBD1 matches at 9 bases. V shed 5 bases, J shed 5 bases, and the junction held 12 bases outside the gene matches. The germline CDR1 and CDR2 sequences are SEHNR and FQNEAQ (reference sequence). The CDR3 length is 16 residues. In DNA form, the CDR3 reads TGTGCCAGCAGCGCATCGGACAGGGGTGTATTGGAGACCCAGTACTTC. Residues: CASSASDRGVLETQYF.

This clonotype was seen a few times. This rearrangement joins TRBV7-6 to TRBJ2-3; no reliable D call. The V end was cut by 4 bases, the J end by 1 base, with 12 bases between. Germline CDR1 and CDR2: SGHVS and FNYEAQ. The CDR3 has 15 amino acids. CDR3 coding DNA: TGTGCCAGCAGCTCCCCTCCACGGGGCACAGATACGCAGTATTTT. Encoded protein: CASSSPPRGTDTQYF.

This clonotype was recorded a few times. This chain connects TRBV5-5 to TRBJ1-2, with 12 bases lining up with TRBD1. V shed 5 bases and J 4 bases; nucleotides not matched to a gene: 9. Germline V gene sequence: CDR1 SGHKS, CDR2 YYEKEE (reference sequence). The CDR3 runs to 16 residues. The CDR3 nucleotides read TGTGCCAGCAGAGCTACCGGGACAGGGGGCAGCTATGGCTACACCTTC. This sequence encodes CASRATGTGGSYGYTF.

J is TRBJ2-3 and V is TRBV7-6, with unresolved D. Germline V gene sequence: CDR1 SGHVS, CDR2 FNYEAQ. The CDR3 is 13 amino acids. Trimming left V 4 bases short and J 4 bases short, with 9 bases between. CDR3 loop: CASSSMYADTQYF. For the CDR3, the DNA is TGTGCCAGCAGCTCTATGTATGCAGATACGCAGTATTTT.

This chain uses TRBV30 with TRBJ2-7; 9 nucleotides line up with TRBD2. Trimming removed 5 bases from V and 6 bases from J; junction bases left unmatched: 11. The CDR3 sequence is 14 residues long. The germline gives CDR1 GTSNPN, CDR2 SVGIG (reference sequence). In DNA form, the CDR3 reads TGTGCCTGGGAAAGAAGCGGGAGGTTGCTCGAGCAGTACTTC. Its translation is CAWERSGRLLEQYF.